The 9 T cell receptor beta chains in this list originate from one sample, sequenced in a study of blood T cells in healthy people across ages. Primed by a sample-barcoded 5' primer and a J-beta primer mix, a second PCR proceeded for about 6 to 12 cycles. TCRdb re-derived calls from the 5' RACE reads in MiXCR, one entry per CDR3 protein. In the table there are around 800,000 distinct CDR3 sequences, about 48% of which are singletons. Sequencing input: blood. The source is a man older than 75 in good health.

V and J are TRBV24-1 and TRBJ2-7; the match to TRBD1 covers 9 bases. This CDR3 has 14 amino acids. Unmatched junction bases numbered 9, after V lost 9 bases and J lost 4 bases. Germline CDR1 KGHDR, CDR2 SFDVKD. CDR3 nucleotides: TGTGCCACCCACCCCGGGACAGGGTCGTACGAGCAGTACTTC. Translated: CATHPGTGSYEQYF.

The CDR3 loop reads CSARVRDSFYGYTF. For the CDR3, the DNA is TGCAGTGCCCGTGTGAGGGACAGTTTCTATGGCTACACCTTC. The chain combines TRBV20-1 with TRBJ1-2, with TRBD1 identical over 7 bases. Germline V gives CDR1 DFQATT, CDR2 SNEGSKA (reference sequence). This CDR3 region has 14 residues. The V gene end was trimmed by 6 bases and the J gene end by 4 bases; junction bases not matched to a gene: 11.

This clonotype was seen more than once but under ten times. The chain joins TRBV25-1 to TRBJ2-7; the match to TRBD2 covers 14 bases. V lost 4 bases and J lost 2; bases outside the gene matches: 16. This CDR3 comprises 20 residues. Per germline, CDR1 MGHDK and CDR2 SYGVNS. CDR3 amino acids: CASSGAGTSGSPRQTYEQYF. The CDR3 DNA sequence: TGTGCCAGCAGTGGGGCCGGGACTAGCGGGAGTCCACGCCAAACCTACGAGCAGTACTTC.

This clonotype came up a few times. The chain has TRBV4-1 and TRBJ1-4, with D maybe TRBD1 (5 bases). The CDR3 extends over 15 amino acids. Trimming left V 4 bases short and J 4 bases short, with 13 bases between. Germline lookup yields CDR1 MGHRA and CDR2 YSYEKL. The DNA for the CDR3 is TGCGCCAGCAGCCCCCAGGGCGGGCTTAATGAAAAACTGTTTTTT. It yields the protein CASSPQGGLNEKLFF.

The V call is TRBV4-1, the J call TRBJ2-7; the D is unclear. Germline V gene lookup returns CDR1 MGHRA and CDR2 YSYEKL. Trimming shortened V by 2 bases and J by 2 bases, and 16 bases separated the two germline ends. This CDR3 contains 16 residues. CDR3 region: CASSQFRLGRAYEQYF. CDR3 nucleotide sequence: TGCGCCAGCAGCCAATTTCGACTCGGAAGGGCCTACGAGCAGTACTTC.

The DNA for the CDR3 is TGTGCCAGCTTAGGGCTAGCGGGAGATTCTGGGGCCAACGTCCTGACTTTC. Protein product: CASLGLAGDSGANVLTF. This sequence joins TRBV21-1 and TRBJ2-6; the table's D call, TRBD2, was not checked against the DNA. TRBV21-1 is a recognized pseudogene. CDR3 length equals 17 residues.

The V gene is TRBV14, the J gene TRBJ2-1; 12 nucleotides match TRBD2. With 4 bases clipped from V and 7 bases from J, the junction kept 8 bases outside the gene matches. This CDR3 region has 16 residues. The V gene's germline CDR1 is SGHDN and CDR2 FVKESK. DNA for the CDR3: TGTGCCAGCAGCCCGAGGAGGACTAGCGGGAAGAATGAGCAGTTCTTC. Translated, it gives CASSPRRTSGKNEQFF.

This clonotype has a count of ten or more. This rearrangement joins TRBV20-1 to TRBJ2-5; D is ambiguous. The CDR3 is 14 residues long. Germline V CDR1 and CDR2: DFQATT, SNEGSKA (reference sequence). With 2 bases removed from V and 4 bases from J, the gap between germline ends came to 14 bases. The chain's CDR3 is CSARPLGAPETQYF. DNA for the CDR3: TGCAGTGCTAGACCATTGGGTGCCCCAGAGACCCAGTACTTC.

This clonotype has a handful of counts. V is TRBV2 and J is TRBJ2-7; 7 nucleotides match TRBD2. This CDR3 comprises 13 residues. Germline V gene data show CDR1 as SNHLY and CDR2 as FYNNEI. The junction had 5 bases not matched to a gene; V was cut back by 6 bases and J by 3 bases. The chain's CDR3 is CASRGGGSYEQYF. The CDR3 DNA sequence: TGTGCCAGCAGAGGCGGCGGGAGCTACGAGCAGTACTTC.